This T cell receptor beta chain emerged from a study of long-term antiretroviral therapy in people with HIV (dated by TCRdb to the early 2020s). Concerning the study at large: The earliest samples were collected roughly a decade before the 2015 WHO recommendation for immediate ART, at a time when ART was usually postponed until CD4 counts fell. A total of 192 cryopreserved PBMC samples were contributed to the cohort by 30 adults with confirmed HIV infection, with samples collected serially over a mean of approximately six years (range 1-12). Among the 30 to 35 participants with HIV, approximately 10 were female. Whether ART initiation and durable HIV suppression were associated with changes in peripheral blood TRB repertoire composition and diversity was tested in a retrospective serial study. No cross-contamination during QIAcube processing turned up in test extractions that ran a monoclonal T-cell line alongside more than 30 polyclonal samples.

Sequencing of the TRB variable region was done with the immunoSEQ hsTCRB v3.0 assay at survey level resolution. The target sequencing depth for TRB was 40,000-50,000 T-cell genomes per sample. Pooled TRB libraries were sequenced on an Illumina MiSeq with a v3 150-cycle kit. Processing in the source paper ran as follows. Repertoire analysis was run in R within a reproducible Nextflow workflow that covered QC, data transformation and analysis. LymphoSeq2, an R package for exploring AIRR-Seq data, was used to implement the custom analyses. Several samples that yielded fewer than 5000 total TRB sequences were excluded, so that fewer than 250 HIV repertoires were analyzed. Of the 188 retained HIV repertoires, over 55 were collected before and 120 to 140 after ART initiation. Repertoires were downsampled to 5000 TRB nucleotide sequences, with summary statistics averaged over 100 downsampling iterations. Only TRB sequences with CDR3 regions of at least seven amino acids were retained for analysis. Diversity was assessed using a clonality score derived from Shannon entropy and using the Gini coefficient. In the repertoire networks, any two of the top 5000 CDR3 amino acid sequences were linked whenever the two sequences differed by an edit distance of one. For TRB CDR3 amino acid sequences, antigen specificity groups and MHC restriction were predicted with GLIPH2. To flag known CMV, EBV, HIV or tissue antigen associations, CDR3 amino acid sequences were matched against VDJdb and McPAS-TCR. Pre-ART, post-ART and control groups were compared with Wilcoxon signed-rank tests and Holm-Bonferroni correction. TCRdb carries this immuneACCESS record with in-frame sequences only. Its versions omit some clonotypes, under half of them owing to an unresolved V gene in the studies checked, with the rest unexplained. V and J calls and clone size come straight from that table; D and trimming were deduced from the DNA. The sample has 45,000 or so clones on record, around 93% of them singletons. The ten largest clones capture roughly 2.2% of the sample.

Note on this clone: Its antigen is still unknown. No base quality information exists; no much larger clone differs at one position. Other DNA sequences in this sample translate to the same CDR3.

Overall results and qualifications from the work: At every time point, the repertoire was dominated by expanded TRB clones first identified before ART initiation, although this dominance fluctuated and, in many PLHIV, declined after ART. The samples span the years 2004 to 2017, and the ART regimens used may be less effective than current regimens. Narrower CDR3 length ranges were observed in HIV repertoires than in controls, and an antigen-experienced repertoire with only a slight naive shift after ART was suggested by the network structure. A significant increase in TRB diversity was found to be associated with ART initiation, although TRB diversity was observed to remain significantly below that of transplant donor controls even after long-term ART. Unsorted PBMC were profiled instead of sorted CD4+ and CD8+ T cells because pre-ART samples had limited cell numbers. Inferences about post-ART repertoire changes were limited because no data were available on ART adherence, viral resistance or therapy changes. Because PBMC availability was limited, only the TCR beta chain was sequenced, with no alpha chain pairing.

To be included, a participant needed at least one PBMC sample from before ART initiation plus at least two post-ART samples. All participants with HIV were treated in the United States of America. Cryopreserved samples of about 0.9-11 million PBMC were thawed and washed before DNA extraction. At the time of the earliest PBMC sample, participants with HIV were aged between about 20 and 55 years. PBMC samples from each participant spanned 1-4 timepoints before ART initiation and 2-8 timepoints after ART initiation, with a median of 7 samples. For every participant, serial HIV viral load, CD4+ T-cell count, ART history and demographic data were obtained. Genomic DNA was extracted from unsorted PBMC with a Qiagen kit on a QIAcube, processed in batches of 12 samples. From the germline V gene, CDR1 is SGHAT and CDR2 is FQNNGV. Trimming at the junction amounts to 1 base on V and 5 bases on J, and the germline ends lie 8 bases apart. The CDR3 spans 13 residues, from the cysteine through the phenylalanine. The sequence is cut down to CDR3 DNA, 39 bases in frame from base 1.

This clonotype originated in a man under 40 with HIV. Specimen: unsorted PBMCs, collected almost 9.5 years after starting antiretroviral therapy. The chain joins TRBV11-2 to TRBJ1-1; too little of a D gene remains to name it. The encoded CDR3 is CASSLVRGTEAFF. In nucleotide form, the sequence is TGTGCCAGCAGCTTAGTTCGGGGTACTGAAGCTTTCTTT.